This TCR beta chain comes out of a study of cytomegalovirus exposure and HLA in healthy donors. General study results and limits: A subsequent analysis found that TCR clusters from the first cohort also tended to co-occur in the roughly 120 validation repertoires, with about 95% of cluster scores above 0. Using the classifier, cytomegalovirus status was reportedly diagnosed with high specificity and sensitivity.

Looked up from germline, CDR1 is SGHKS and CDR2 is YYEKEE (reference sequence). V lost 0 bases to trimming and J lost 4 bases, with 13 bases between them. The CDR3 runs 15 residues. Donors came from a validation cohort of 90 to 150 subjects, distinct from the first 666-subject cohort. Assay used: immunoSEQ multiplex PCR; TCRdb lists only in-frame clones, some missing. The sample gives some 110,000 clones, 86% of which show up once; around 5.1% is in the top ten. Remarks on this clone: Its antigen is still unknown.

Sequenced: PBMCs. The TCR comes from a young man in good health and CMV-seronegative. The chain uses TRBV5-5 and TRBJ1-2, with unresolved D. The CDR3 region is CASSLDPTRPYGYTF. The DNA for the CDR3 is TGTGCCAGCAGCTTGGACCCGACCAGGCCCTATGGCTACACCTTC.